The entry below describes one T cell receptor beta chain. The data were produced by immunoSEQ multiplex PCR, yet TCRdb's version contains in-frame clones alone and is incomplete. Among 50,000 to 60,000 clones listed, 75% to 90% were seen once. The data stem from a study of PD-L1 blockade in urothelial cancer. Study-wide context: At 6 weeks and at 3 weeks (second dose) after treatment start, blood was analyzed. T cell content in blood samples showed a median of 141,255.

V was shortened by 0 bases and J by 2 bases, with 10 bases between the two germline ends. This CDR3 has 15 residues. Germline CDR1 reads SGDLS; CDR2 reads YYNGEE. V and J are TRBV9 and TRBJ2-3; D is uncertain. This clonotype was obtained from a man aged 35-49 years with urothelial cancer. This specimen consisted of PBMCs, obtained around atezolizumab (anti-PD-L1) treatment. CDR3 protein: CASSVGDFSTDTQYF. For the CDR3, the DNA is TGTGCCAGCAGCGTAGGAGACTTTTCCACAGATACGCAGTATTTT.